This T cell receptor (beta chain) was profiled in a study of cytomegalovirus exposure and HLA in healthy donors. Points from the study as a whole: A classifier reportedly called cytomegalovirus status with high sensitivity and specificity. Excluded were some V segments that proved indistinguishable, including TRBV6-2 and TRBV6-3. A few chains tied to CMV proved CMV antigen-specific in vitro. Reportedly, TCR beta sequences accurately predicted HLA-A and HLA-B alleles in most subjects.

Use of 60 Vbeta and 13 Jbeta primers characterized the PCR. Some clones are missing from TCRdb's copy, which holds only in-frame ones; the method was immunoSEQ multiplex PCR. The data show 83,000 or so clones, around 74% seen once. V was pared by 1 base and J by 6 bases, with 14 bases between. Germline CDR1 SGHTA, CDR2 FQGNSA. CDR3 size: 15 residues. As concerns this clone: Its specificity is unknown.

The rearrangement links TRBV7-2 to TRBJ2-3; TRBD2 might be the D (6 bases). Sequencing was done on a sample of PBMCs. This clonotype was obtained from a man aged 25 to 40 in good health and CMV-seropositive. CDR3 DNA sequence: TGTGCCAGCAGCTTAGTTGCGGGGCTTGGTGATACGCAGTATTTT. This codes for CASSLVAGLGDTQYF. The full variable domain, completed using reference TRBV7-2 and TRBJ2-3, is GAGVSQSPSNKVTEKGKDVELRCDPISGHTALYWYRQSLGQGLEFLIYFQGNSAPDKSGLPSDRFSAERTGGSVSTLTIQRTQQEDSAVYLCASSLVAGLGDTQYFGPGTRLTVL.